This record covers a single T cell receptor beta chain. This sample stems from a study of PD-L1 blockade in urothelial cancer. Turning to the study itself: Men with urothelial cancer arising in the bladder made up about nine tenths of the roughly 29 patients. Before enrollment, 0 to 3 chemotherapy regimens had been given to patients.

Sample time point: pretreatment peripheral blood. The germline V gene encodes CDR1 LNHDA and CDR2 SQIVND (reference sequence). The V segment lost 5 bases and the J segment 4 bases; nucleotides outside the gene matches: 9. This CDR3 is built from 16 residues. Assay: immunoSEQ multiplex PCR; the TCRdb copy retains only in-frame clones and omits some. The data show 130,000 or so clones, about 81% seen once. The material was PBMCs, obtained around atezolizumab (anti-PD-L1) treatment. The TCR comes from a man aged 50 to 59 with urothelial cancer. This chain joins TRBV19 and TRBJ1-1; 11 nucleotides line up with TRBD1. The CDR3 region is CASSPRTGGVGTEAFF. CDR3 nucleotides: TGTGCCAGTAGTCCCCGGACAGGGGGCGTCGGCACTGAAGCTTTCTTT.